The 13 T cell receptor beta chains below were found in one sample sequenced in a study of shared clonotypes between healthy human individuals. Generated by immunoSEQ multiplex PCR, the TCRdb table keeps only in-frame clones and is missing some. There are some 1 million clones in the sample; about 76% occur only once, and about 1.5% lies in the top ten. The specimen was memory CD4+ T cells sorted from blood. Subset of the sample: CD45RA-negative fraction. The receptor source for this set is a young man in good health.

This rearrangement joins TRBV11-2 to TRBJ2-7, with D hard to call. Between the trimmed V and J ends, which lost 5 bases and 7 bases, there was a span of 15 bases. The CDR3 is 13 amino acids. Looked up from germline, CDR1 is SGHAT and CDR2 is FQNNGV. In DNA, the CDR3 is TGTGCCAGCAGCGCCTCGCCCCGGGCGGAGCAGTACTTC. Translation: CASSASPRAEQYF.

This rearrangement joins TRBV5-1 to TRBJ2-5, with a tentative D call TRBD1 (5 bases). The assigned J gene may be wrong: the sequence end matches TRBJ2-7 better. The CDR3 is 12 residues long. Germline CDR1 SGHRS, CDR2 YFSETQ. The CDR3 bases are TGCGCCAGCAGCTTTCAGGGTTACGAGCAGTACTTC. Residues: CASSFQGYEQYF.

V gene TRBV25-1 combines with J gene TRBJ1-6, with a weak D call TRBD1 (6 bases). The CDR3 consists of 16 residues. Germline V gene sequence: CDR1 MGHDK, CDR2 SYGVNS. V was pared by 6 bases and J by 8 bases, with 20 bases between. CDR3 residues: CASSPASGTRDSPLHF. The CDR3 DNA reads TGTGCCAGCAGCCCAGCCTCCGGGACAAGGGATTCACCCCTCCACTTT.

This chain connects TRBV27 to TRBJ2-7; the D is unclear. The CDR3 runs 16 residues. The V gene's germline CDR1 is MNHEY and CDR2 SMNVEV (reference sequence). Trimming removed 1 base from V and 4 bases from J, with 17 bases in between. CDR3 amino acids: CASSLYWTAPGYEQYF. CDR3 nucleotides: TGTGCCAGCAGTTTATATTGGACGGCCCCGGGTTACGAGCAGTACTTC.

The chain links TRBV5-1 to TRBJ1-6, with a tentative D call TRBD1 (5 bases). V was shortened by 4 bases and J by 7 bases, with 12 bases between the two germline ends. The CDR3 is 14 residues long. Germline V gives CDR1 SGHRS, CDR2 YFSETQ. Written as DNA, the CDR3 is TGCGCCAGCAGCAAGGCCGAGGGGAATTCACCCCTCCACTTT. It yields the protein CASSKAEGNSPLHF.

J is TRBJ2-6 and V is TRBV6-1, with a weak D call TRBD1 (5 bases). The CDR3 consists of 20 residues. Germline V gene sequence: CDR1 MNHNS, CDR2 SASEGT. The germline V and J ends were trimmed by 0 bases and 0 bases, with 18 bases remaining between them. The DNA for the CDR3 is TGTGCCAGCAGTGAAGCTTGGGTGCAGGGATTTCCCTCTGGGGCCAACGTCCTGACTTTC. Its protein is CASSEAWVQGFPSGANVLTF.

This chain joins TRBV6-6 and TRBJ2-3, with D unresolved. The CDR3 is made up of 14 amino acids. Germline loops: CDR1 MNHNY, CDR2 SVGAGI (reference sequence). Trimming shortened V by 5 bases and J by 3 bases, and 12 bases separated the two germline ends. CDR3 sequence: CASSPPLSTDTQYF. The CDR3 DNA reads TGTGCCAGCAGTCCACCCTTGAGTACAGATACGCAGTATTTT.

V is TRBV29-1 and J is TRBJ1-2; D is uncertain. CDR1 is SQVTM and CDR2 is ANQGSEA in the germline V gene. Deletions cut 4 bases from V and 7 bases from J, with 19 bases between. CDR3 length equals 14 residues. CDR3: CSVAQEREMAGYTF. The CDR3 DNA reads TGCAGCGTTGCCCAGGAGCGGGAGATGGCTGGCTACACCTTC.

In this sample, this clone turned up a few times. V usage is TRBV2 and J usage is TRBJ1-6; D is unresolved. This CDR3 region has 17 residues. CDR1 SNHLY and CDR2 FYNNEI come from the germline V gene. The V end was cut by 2 bases, the J end by 0 bases, with 11 bases between. The CDR3 loop reads CASSEPDGSSYNSPLHF. Here the CDR3 DNA reads TGTGCCAGCAGTGAACCGGACGGGAGCTCCTATAATTCACCCCTCCACTTT.

This chain joins TRBV15 and TRBJ1-5; TRBD1 matches 7 bases. The germline CDR1 and CDR2 sequences are LNHNV and YYDKDF (reference sequence). J was trimmed by 2 bases and V by 0 bases; bases with no gene match: 7. There are 17 residues in the CDR3. Here the CDR3 reads CATSREQGPGGNQPQHF. The CDR3 DNA is TGTGCCACCAGCAGAGAACAGGGGCCAGGAGGCAATCAGCCCCAGCATTTT.

To note about this clone: The junction shows a germline mismatch at one end, possibly a read error. The CDR3 sequence is CASSPQTEQAF. The CDR3 coding sequence is TGTGCCAGCAGTCCTCAGACAGAACAAGCCTTC. V and J are TRBV6-6 and TRBJ1-2; D might be TRBD1 (5 bases). CDR1 MNHNY and CDR2 SVGAGI come from the germline V gene (reference sequence). The CDR3 length is 11 residues.

The chain recombines TRBV19 with TRBJ2-4, with a possible D match to TRBD1 (7 bases). The germline gives CDR1 LNHDA, CDR2 SQIVND (reference sequence). This CDR3 is 14 amino acids long. V was cut by 7 bases and J by 9 bases, with 19 bases left in between. CDR3 sequence reads: CASKAPQGGVIQYF. In nucleotides, the CDR3 is TGTGCCAGTAAGGCCCCTCAGGGGGGCGTCATTCAGTACTTC.

V is TRBV7-6 and J is TRBJ2-1; 11 nucleotides align to TRBD2. This CDR3 region has 17 residues. Trimming at V came to 5 bases and at J to 9 bases, leaving 15 bases not matched to a gene. Germline CDR1 is SGHVS and CDR2 is FNYEAQ. CDR3 loop: CASSRLAGGPAEVEQFF. The CDR3 DNA is TGTGCCAGCAGCCGCTTAGCGGGAGGGCCCGCTGAGGTTGAGCAGTTCTTC.